Listed below are T cell receptor beta chains from one sample, sequenced in a study of shared clonotypes between healthy human individuals. Method: immunoSEQ multiplex PCR; TCRdb's copy keeps in-frame clones and lacks some. The repertoire includes over 950,000 clones, roughly 80% of them detected once, and over 0.8% sits in the top ten. Sequencing was carried out using memory CD4+ T cells from PBMCs. These receptor sequences come from a man aged 18 to 29 in good health. Some clones in this sample may be carry-over from other donors' samples. CDR3s include the opening cysteine and the closing phenylalanine or tryptophan. A D gene is named only where the DNA matches it firmly. Clone size is not always given. Where it is, it says once, few, many or a class for expanded clones.

v_call: TRBV28; j_call: TRBJ1-5; clone_size: NA; d_call: NA; cdr3_aa: CASSLRGWRGGQPQHF; cdr3_nt: TGTGCCAGCAGTTTAAGAGGATGGAGGGGAGGTCAGCCCCAGCATTTT
v_call: TRBV7-3; j_call: TRBJ2-6; clone_size: NA; d_call: NA; cdr3_aa: CASSLGPGANVLTF; cdr3_nt: TGTGCCAGCAGCTTGGGGCCAGGGGCCAACGTCCTGACTTTC
v_call: TRBV2; j_call: TRBJ2-7; clone_size: few; d_call: NA; cdr3_aa: CASSDLWQGLPWEQYF; cdr3_nt: TGTGCCAGCAGTGATTTATGGCAGGGTCTACCTTGGGAGCAGTACTTC
v_call: TRBV14; j_call: TRBJ1-2; clone_size: NA; d_call: NA; cdr3_aa: CASSRDNYGYTF; cdr3_nt: TGTGCCAGCAGCCGAGATAACTATGGCTACACCTTC
v_call: TRBV5-5; j_call: TRBJ2-6; clone_size: many; d_call: NA; cdr3_aa: CASSPPSGANVLTF; cdr3_nt: TGTGCCAGCAGCCCACCCTCTGGGGCCAACGTCCTGACTTTC
v_call: TRBV12-5; j_call: TRBJ1-2; clone_size: NA; d_call: NA; cdr3_aa: CASGLGGANYGYTF; cdr3_nt: TGTGCTAGTGGTTTGGGCGGCGCTAACTATGGCTACACCTTC
v_call: TRBV29-1; j_call: TRBJ2-7; clone_size: NA; d_call: TRBD1; cdr3_aa: CSGALRTGDEQYF; cdr3_nt: TGCAGCGGTGCCTTAAGGACAGGGGACGAGCAGTACTTC
v_call: TRBV5-1; j_call: TRBJ2-3; clone_size: NA; d_call: TRBD1; cdr3_aa: CASSFGTGSDTQYF; cdr3_nt: TGCGCCAGCAGCTTCGGGACAGGGTCAGATACGCAGTATTTT
v_call: TRBV30; j_call: TRBJ1-1; clone_size: once; d_call: TRBD1; cdr3_aa: CAWSGQAMDTEAFF; cdr3_nt: TGTGCCTGGAGCGGACAGGCGATGGACACTGAAGCTTTCTTT
v_call: TRBV2; j_call: TRBJ2-3; clone_size: NA; d_call: TRBD2; cdr3_aa: CASERTSGSPDTQYF; cdr3_nt: TGTGCCAGCGAGAGGACTAGCGGGAGCCCAGATACGCAGTATTTT
v_call: TRBV2; j_call: TRBJ1-5; clone_size: NA; d_call: TRBD1; cdr3_aa: CASTRTGENQPQHF; cdr3_nt: TGTGCCAGCACCCGGACAGGGGAAAATCAGCCCCAGCATTTT
v_call: TRBV11-2; j_call: TRBJ2-2; clone_size: once; d_call: NA; cdr3_aa: CASSLEAGSGRGELFF; cdr3_nt: TGTGCCAGCAGCTTGGAAGCAGGGTCGGGCCGCGGGGAGCTGTTTTTT
v_call: TRBV7-9; j_call: TRBJ2-5; clone_size: NA; d_call: TRBD2; cdr3_aa: CASSPETSGILGETQYF; cdr3_nt: TGTGCCAGCAGCCCTGAGACTAGCGGGATTCTTGGAGAGACCCAGTACTTC
v_call: TRBV5-1; j_call: TRBJ2-7; clone_size: NA; d_call: TRBD1; cdr3_aa: CASSPHDRTGNPGQYF; cdr3_nt: TGCGCCAGCAGCCCCCACGATAGGACAGGGAATCCGGGGCAGTACTTC
v_call: TRBV7-6; j_call: TRBJ1-3; clone_size: few; d_call: NA; cdr3_aa: CASSLNGNTIYF; cdr3_nt: TGTGCCAGCAGCTTAAACGGAAACACCATATATTTT
v_call: TRBV28; j_call: TRBJ1-5; clone_size: NA; d_call: NA; cdr3_aa: CASSKTEPQHF; cdr3_nt: TGTGCCAGCAGTAAAACCGAGCCCCAGCATTTT
v_call: TRBV30; j_call: TRBJ2-1; clone_size: NA; d_call: TRBD1; cdr3_aa: CAWSADRGNNEQFF; cdr3_nt: TGTGCCTGGAGTGCGGACAGGGGGAACAATGAGCAGTTCTTC
v_call: TRBV30; j_call: TRBJ2-2; clone_size: NA; d_call: NA; cdr3_aa: CAWSFITGELFF; cdr3_nt: TGTGCCTGGAGTTTTATCACCGGGGAGCTGTTTTTT
v_call: TRBV6-6; j_call: TRBJ2-1; clone_size: NA; d_call: NA; cdr3_aa: CASSGAGTYNEQFF; cdr3_nt: TGTGCCAGCAGTGGGGCAGGGACCTACAATGAGCAGTTCTTC
v_call: TRBV4-1; j_call: TRBJ1-5; clone_size: NA; d_call: NA; cdr3_aa: CASSQKTVDPKPQHF; cdr3_nt: TGCGCCAGCAGCCAAAAGACAGTGGACCCAAAGCCCCAGCATTTT
v_call: TRBV27; j_call: TRBJ2-5; clone_size: NA; d_call: NA; cdr3_aa: CASSPTGGTQYF; cdr3_nt: TGTGCCAGCAGTCCAACTGGGGGGACCCAGTACTTC
v_call: TRBV10-1; j_call: TRBJ2-7; clone_size: NA; d_call: NA; cdr3_aa: CASSEFGRYEQYF; cdr3_nt: TGCGCCAGCAGTGAGTTCGGACGTTACGAGCAGTACTTC
v_call: TRBV5-6; j_call: TRBJ2-6; clone_size: NA; d_call: NA; cdr3_aa: CASSLIVRPSGANVLTF; cdr3_nt: TGTGCCAGCAGCTTGATTGTTAGACCCTCTGGGGCCAACGTCCTGACTTTC
v_call: TRBV6-5; j_call: TRBJ2-1; clone_size: NA; d_call: NA; cdr3_aa: CASSYLGTLHNEQFF; cdr3_nt: TGTGCCAGCAGTTACCTGGGGACCCTCCACAATGAGCAGTTCTTC
v_call: TRBV11-2; j_call: TRBJ2-7; clone_size: NA; d_call: TRBD2; cdr3_aa: CASSPRAGVTYEQYF; cdr3_nt: TGTGCCAGCAGCCCCCGAGCGGGAGTGACCTACGAGCAGTACTTC
v_call: TRBV29-1; j_call: TRBJ1-1; clone_size: NA; d_call: NA; cdr3_aa: CSVSQGSEAFF; cdr3_nt: TGCAGCGTTTCTCAGGGCTCTGAAGCTTTCTTT
v_call: TRBV28; j_call: TRBJ1-1; clone_size: NA; d_call: NA; cdr3_aa: CASILDGMNTEAFF; cdr3_nt: TGTGCCAGCATCTTGGACGGAATGAACACTGAAGCTTTCTTT
v_call: TRBV6-5; j_call: TRBJ2-7; clone_size: NA; d_call: NA; cdr3_aa: CASSSSGTGSSYEQYF; cdr3_nt: TGTGCCAGCAGTTCCTCCGGGACTGGGAGCTCCTACGAGCAGTACTTC
v_call: TRBV30; j_call: TRBJ2-2; clone_size: once; d_call: NA; cdr3_aa: CAWSVGPGELFF; cdr3_nt: TGTGCCTGGAGTGTAGGGCCCGGGGAGCTGTTTTTT
v_call: TRBV27; j_call: TRBJ2-7; clone_size: NA; d_call: NA; cdr3_aa: CASSLSRRGWGYEQYF; cdr3_nt: TGTGCCAGCAGTTTATCCCGACGGGGGTGGGGCTACGAGCAGTACTTC
v_call: TRBV27; j_call: TRBJ2-3; clone_size: few; d_call: TRBD2; cdr3_aa: CASRDGRYTDTQYF; cdr3_nt: TGTGCCAGCAGGGACGGGAGGTACACAGATACGCAGTATTTT
v_call: TRBV11-2; j_call: TRBJ2-2; clone_size: few; d_call: TRBD2; cdr3_aa: CASSPRTSGSLWYTGELFF; cdr3_nt: TGTGCCAGCAGCCCACGGACTAGCGGGAGTCTGTGGTACACCGGGGAGCTGTTTTTT
v_call: TRBV28; j_call: TRBJ2-7; clone_size: NA; d_call: TRBD1; cdr3_aa: CASSAVQGFYEQYF; cdr3_nt: TGTGCCAGCAGTGCGGTACAGGGGTTCTACGAGCAGTACTTC
v_call: TRBV7-2; j_call: TRBJ2-3; clone_size: NA; d_call: NA; cdr3_aa: CASSLSSDTQYF; cdr3_nt: TGTGCCAGCAGCTTGAGTTCCGATACGCAGTATTTT
v_call: TRBV2; j_call: TRBJ1-5; clone_size: few; d_call: NA; cdr3_aa: CASSPYYDSSQPQHF; cdr3_nt: TGTGCCAGCAGCCCATATTATGACAGCAGTCAGCCCCAGCATTTT
v_call: TRBV2; j_call: TRBJ2-3; clone_size: NA; d_call: TRBD2; cdr3_aa: CASGITSGKSDTQYF; cdr3_nt: TGTGCCAGCGGAATTACTAGCGGGAAGTCGGATACGCAGTATTTT
v_call: TRBV6-5; j_call: TRBJ2-5; clone_size: NA; d_call: TRBD1; cdr3_aa: CASSPGQGKETQYF; cdr3_nt: TGTGCCAGCAGCCCCGGACAGGGGAAAGAGACCCAGTACTTC
v_call: TRBV7-9; j_call: TRBJ2-1; clone_size: NA; d_call: NA; cdr3_aa: CASRPDLYNEQFF; cdr3_nt: TGTGCCAGCCGGCCCGACCTTTACAATGAGCAGTTCTTC
v_call: TRBV28; j_call: TRBJ1-4; clone_size: NA; d_call: TRBD1; cdr3_aa: CASSSGQAEKLFF; cdr3_nt: TGTGCCAGCAGTTCAGGACAGGCTGAAAAACTGTTTTTT
v_call: TRBV5-1; j_call: TRBJ2-1; clone_size: NA; d_call: NA; cdr3_aa: CASSFGYNSYNEQFF; cdr3_nt: TGCGCCAGCAGCTTTGGATATAACTCCTACAATGAGCAGTTCTTC
v_call: TRBV6-6; j_call: TRBJ1-1; clone_size: NA; d_call: NA; cdr3_aa: CASSSLGNTEAFF; cdr3_nt: TGTGCCAGCAGTTCCCTGGGAAACACTGAAGCTTTCTTT
v_call: TRBV28; j_call: TRBJ1-1; clone_size: NA; d_call: TRBD1; cdr3_aa: CASSLDTQTGGLMNTEAFF; cdr3_nt: TGTGCCAGCAGTTTAGATACCCAGACAGGGGGCCTCATGAACACTGAAGCTTTCTTT
v_call: TRBV6-1; j_call: TRBJ2-5; clone_size: NA; d_call: NA; cdr3_aa: CASRLRGSAETQYF; cdr3_nt: TGTGCCAGCAGGTTACGGGGCTCGGCGGAGACCCAGTACTTC
v_call: TRBV10-3; j_call: TRBJ1-2; clone_size: NA; d_call: TRBD1; cdr3_aa: CATNKGQGANYGYTF; cdr3_nt: TGTGCCACCAACAAGGGACAGGGGGCTAACTATGGCTACACCTTC
v_call: TRBV5-1; j_call: TRBJ1-2; clone_size: NA; d_call: TRBD1; cdr3_aa: CASSLGTGTGPAGYTF; cdr3_nt: TGCGCCAGCAGCTTGGGGACCGGGACAGGCCCGGCTGGCTACACCTTC